This TCR beta chain was recorded in a study of CD8 T cells in ankylosing spondylitis. Study results and limitations: Blood of patients with ankylosing spondylitis appeared to be characterized by a TCR beta motif of eight highly homologous variants. In peripheral blood, disease-linked CD8+ clones occurred at relatively low frequencies. According to the report, clones linked to the disease were significantly enriched in matched synovial fluid samples taken from ankylosing spondylitis patients. Reports of some motif variants in reactive arthritis synovial fluid and blood predate this one.

CDR3 length: 13 amino acids. V was clipped by 3 bases and J by 7 bases, with 16 bases between them. Germline CDR1 DFQATT, CDR2 SNEGSKA (reference sequence). This clonotype appeared a few times. The target antigen is unknown. The authors made TCR beta libraries by quantitative 5'-RACE with molecular barcodes. MiXCR was run by TCRdb on the 5' RACE reads, yielding one entry per CDR3 protein. The sample holds about 840,000 distinct CDR3 sequences; 12% are singletons and the top ten take less than 0.65%. The V and J genes are TRBV20-1 and TRBJ2-7, with D possibly TRBD1 on 5 matching bases. The clonotype originates from a male donor with ankylosing spondylitis. Sequencing was carried out using blood, either unsorted or a sorted T cell fraction (not recorded which). For the CDR3, the DNA is TGCAGTGCTAGTAGGACAACCTTATGGGAGCAGTACTTC. Protein sequence: CSASRTTLWEQYF.